Listed below are T cell receptor beta chains from one sample, sequenced in a study of blood T cell repertoires in COVID-19. Repertoires were generated with immunoSEQ multiplex PCR, while TCRdb's copy carries only in-frame clones and drops some. The data show approximately 260,000 clones, with roughly 89% seen just once and less than 5% held by the top ten. Sequenced input: peripheral blood. These receptors originate from a woman aged 40 to 50 who had recovered from COVID-19. Both conserved end residues are part of each CDR3. D genes are given only for firm matches. Rows give clone size only sometimes, using once, few, many, or a class for an expanded clone.

d_gene	v_gene	j_gene	abundance	CDR3aa	CDR3nt
TRBD1	TRBV10-3	TRBJ2-2	NA	CAISDSGQGATGELFF	TGTGCCATCAGTGATTCGGGACAGGGGGCGACCGGGGAGCTGTTTTTT
TRBD1	TRBV11-2	TRBJ1-4	NA	CASSQTTGGGEKLFF	TGTGCCAGCAGCCAGACGACAGGGGGAGGTGAAAAACTGTTTTTT
NA	TRBV28	TRBJ1-6	NA	CASSLEGSPLHF	TGTGCCAGCAGTTTAGAGGGTTCACCCCTCCACTTT
TRBD1	TRBV5-4	TRBJ2-5	once	CASSVPGTAQETQYF	TGTGCCAGCAGCGTACCCGGGACAGCCCAAGAGACCCAGTACTTC
NA	TRBV12-5	TRBJ2-3	NA	CASGLESLPGSLRITDTQYF	TGTGCTAGTGGTTTGGAGTCCCTCCCGGGGTCCCTAAGGATCACAGATACGCAGTATTTT
TRBD1	TRBV19	TRBJ1-2	NA	CASSNPTGVGAYGYTF	TGTGCCAGTTCCAATCCGACAGGGGTCGGAGCCTATGGCTACACCTTC
NA	TRBV5-1	TRBJ2-7	NA	CASSLEGYNGEQYF	TGCGCCAGCAGCTTGGAGGGGTATAATGGAGAGCAGTACTTC
NA	TRBV19	TRBJ1-5	NA	CASSKDRGGSNQPQHF	TGTGCCAGTAGTAAGGACCGGGGAGGTAGCAATCAGCCCCAGCATTTT
NA	TRBV21-1	TRBJ1-5	NA	CASSKRRVGLSQPQHF	TGTGCCAGCAGCAAACGCAGGGTCGGGCTGAGCCAGCCCCAGCATTTT
TRBD1	TRBV28	TRBJ1-6	NA	CASNNLYRGSNSPLHF	TGTGCCAGCAATAATCTTTACAGGGGTTCAAATTCACCCCTCCACTTT
TRBD2	TRBV4-2	TRBJ2-1	NA	CASSQDGRGGRPNNEQFF	TGTGCCAGCAGCCAAGATGGGCGGGGGGGCCGCCCGAACAATGAGCAGTTCTTC
TRBD2	TRBV6-4	TRBJ2-2	NA	CASSEAGDTGELFF	TGTGCCAGCAGTGAAGCGGGGGACACCGGGGAGCTGTTTTTT
TRBD1	TRBV6-5	TRBJ1-1	NA	CASTTTGGVAEAFF	TGTGCCAGCACCACTACAGGGGGCGTCGCTGAAGCTTTCTTT
NA	TRBV5-4	TRBJ2-7	NA	CASSGAGRDEQYF	TGTGCCAGCAGCGGGGCAGGGCGCGACGAGCAGTACTTC
NA	TRBV3-1/TRBV3-2	TRBJ1-3	once	CASSQVRVGGHSGNTIYF	TGTGCCAGCAGCCAAGTCCGGGTTGGCGGACACTCTGGAAACACCATATATTTT
NA	TRBV6-5	TRBJ2-7	NA	CASSYRRVSEQYF	TGTGCCAGCAGTTACCGGCGGGTCAGCGAGCAGTACTTC
NA	TRBV12-5	TRBJ2-7	NA	CASGLLYEQYF	TGTGCTAGTGGTTTGCTGTACGAGCAGTACTTC
NA	TRBV5-6	TRBJ1-2	once	CASSLQGNGYTF	TGTGCCAGCAGCTTGCAGGGGAACGGCTACACCTTC